Following are 16 T cell receptor beta chains from one sample sequenced in a study of cytomegalovirus exposure and HLA in healthy donors (dated by TCRdb to about 2017). The receptor library was made with the immunoSEQ multiplex PCR assay. The multiplex PCR relied on a mix of 60 forward primers for TCR Vbeta segments and 13 reverse primers for TCR Jbeta segments. Here the immuneACCESS table is served through TCRdb, limited to in-frame sequences with V and J called. Missing clones are a known gap in these copies; in checked studies unresolved V genes cover under half, and the rest lacks a known reason. The sample yields about 150,000 clones; around 77% were counted once. The leading ten clones occupy roughly 2% of the sample. Input material: PBMCs. The receptors were sampled from a man under 40 in good health and CMV-seronegative.

The chain is built from TRBV5-4 and TRBJ2-7, with D unclear. V shed 1 base and J shed 4 bases, with 12 bases lying between them. CDR3 length equals 14 residues. Germline V lookup: CDR1 SGHNT, CDR2 YYREEE (reference sequence). CDR3 loop: CASSLPGSGYEQYF. The CDR3 DNA follows: TGTGCCAGCAGCTTGCCCGGGTCGGGTTACGAGCAGTACTTC.

V and J are TRBV7-9 and TRBJ2-1; D is possibly TRBD2 (6 bases). From germline, CDR1 is SEHNR and CDR2 FQNEAQ (reference sequence). There are 13 residues in the CDR3. V lost 5 bases and J lost 7, with 12 bases in between. Here the CDR3 reads CASSPFAGNEQFF. CDR3 DNA: TGTGCCAGCAGCCCCTTCGCGGGGAATGAGCAGTTCTTC.

J is TRBJ2-2 and V is TRBV27; TRBD2 agrees at 9 bases. Looked up from germline, CDR1 is MNHEY and CDR2 is SMNVEV (reference sequence). This CDR3 region has 15 residues. Germline trimming cut 7 bases from V and 6 bases from J; bases unmatched to any gene: 9. CDR3 nucleotides: TGTGCCAGCACCCCGGCGGGGGGGCCGGCCGGGGAGCTGTTTTTT. It translates to CASTPAGGPAGELFF.

The rearrangement joins TRBV6-5 to TRBJ2-3; D possibly corresponds to TRBD2 (5 bases). The CDR3 is 14 residues long. Trimming stripped 4 bases from V and 6 bases from J, with 14 bases between. CDR1 MNHEY and CDR2 SVGAGI come from the germline V gene. The CDR3 DNA is TGTGCCAGCAGTTCTGGGAGAGCGCCGGATACGCAGTATTTT. Translation: CASSSGRAPDTQYF.

This clone was counted only a few times. The CDR3: CASSLVVAAITRYEQYF. As DNA, the CDR3 is TGTGCCAGCAGCTTAGTCGTAGCGGCGATTACCCGCTACGAGCAGTACTTC. The gene calls are TRBV7-9 and TRBJ2-7; a possible D gene is TRBD2 (6 bases). The CDR3 has 17 residues. The V end was cut by 1 base, the J end by 3 bases, with 19 bases between. Germline values: CDR1 SEHNR, CDR2 FQNEAQ (reference sequence).

The V and J genes are TRBV5-1 and TRBJ1-2; 9 nucleotides line up with TRBD1. From germline, CDR1 is SGHRS and CDR2 YFSETQ. This CDR3 is 15 amino acids long. J gave up 8 bases and V 0 bases, and 8 bases lay outside the gene matches. The CDR3 here is CASSLGVDRGGGYTF. The CDR3 DNA reads as TGCGCCAGCAGCTTGGGGGTGGACAGGGGCGGAGGCTACACCTTC.

This chain joins TRBV7-2 and TRBJ2-7, with 9 bases identical to TRBD1. Germline V gives CDR1 SGHTA, CDR2 FQGNSA. The CDR3 has 14 residues. The V gene end was trimmed by 3 bases and the J gene end by 5 bases; junction bases not matched to a gene: 5. The DNA for the CDR3 is TGTGCCAGCAGCTTCGGACAGGGGCTCGACGAGCAGTACTTC. Its protein is CASSFGQGLDEQYF.

V usage is TRBV9 and J usage is TRBJ2-5; 9 nucleotides match TRBD2. The CDR3 totals 16 residues. Trimming at V came to 0 bases and at J to 1 base, leaving 4 bases not matched to a gene. The germline V gene encodes CDR1 SGDLS and CDR2 YYNGEE. Written as DNA, the CDR3 is TGTGCCAGCAGCGTAGGAGGCGGGGGGGGCCAAGAGACCCAGTACTTC. Encoded protein: CASSVGGGGGQETQYF.

This chain uses TRBV11-3 with TRBJ1-1; 9 bases align to TRBD1. Germline V gene sequence: CDR1 SGHNT, CDR2 YENEEA. V trimming: 5 bases; J trimming: 4 bases; junction bases outside the gene matches: 8. CDR3 length: 15 amino acids. Here the CDR3 reads CASSGSGTGSTEAFF. CDR3 coding DNA: TGTGCCAGCAGCGGGTCCGGGACAGGGTCCACTGAAGCTTTCTTT.

This chain uses TRBV6-6 with TRBJ2-3; the match to TRBD2 covers 14 bases. V shed 6 bases and J 5 bases; nucleotides not matched to a gene: 7. The germline V gene encodes CDR1 MNHNY and CDR2 SVGAGI (reference sequence). The CDR3 runs to 16 residues. The CDR3 coding sequence is TGTGCCAGCAGCTCACCGGGACTAGCGGGAGTAGATACGCAGTATTTT. Protein sequence: CASSSPGLAGVDTQYF.

This chain links TRBV12-5 with TRBJ2-7; tentatively, D is TRBD1 (6 bases). V gave up 7 bases and J gave up 5 bases, with 18 bases separating them. In germline, CDR1 is LGHNT, CDR2 FRNRAP. CDR3 length equals 14 residues. In DNA, the CDR3 is TGTGCTAGTGTCCGAGGACAGCCAGGGGACGAGCAGTACTTC. Translated, it gives CASVRGQPGDEQYF.

The V gene is TRBV11-2, the J gene TRBJ1-3; 7 nucleotides agree with TRBD1. CDR1 SGHAT and CDR2 FQNNGV come from the germline V gene. Trimming removed 6 bases from V and 0 bases from J; junction bases left unmatched: 8. The CDR3 runs to 16 residues. Here the CDR3 DNA reads TGTGCCAGCAGGAACAGGGGCCCTTACTCTGGAAACACCATATATTTT. Residues: CASRNRGPYSGNTIYF. The variable domain in full, with the rest retrieved from reference TRBV11-2 and TRBJ1-3, is EAGVAQSPRYKIIEKRQSVAFWCNPISGHATLYWYQQILGQGPKLLIQFQNNGVVDDSQLPKDRFSAERLKGVDSTLKIQPAKLEDSAVYLCASRNRGPYSGNTIYFGEGSWLTVV.

The genes are TRBV10-2 and TRBJ2-4; possibly TRBD1 for D (7 bases). The CDR3 runs 15 residues. The V end was cut by 2 bases, the J end by 6 bases, with 14 bases between. CDR1 WSHSY and CDR2 SAAADI come from the germline V gene. The CDR3 DNA sequence: TGCGCCAGCAGTGAGCAGGGGGTGGGGGGAAACATTCAGTACTTC. This gives the protein CASSEQGVGGNIQYF.

CDR3 sequence (DNA): TGCGCCAGCCTCGCCCGGGAGGGCGGCAATGAGCAGTTCTTC. It is translated as CASLAREGGNEQFF. The chain carries TRBV5-1 and TRBJ2-1, with TRBD2 identical over 8 bases. CDR1 and CDR2 (germline): SGHRS, YFSETQ. Trimming cost V 7 bases and J 6 bases; bases outside gene matches: 9. The CDR3 sequence is 14 residues long.

J is TRBJ1-4 and V is TRBV2; possible D gene TRBD1, 5 bases. V shed 7 bases and J shed 4 bases, with 13 bases lying between them. Germline V gene lookup returns CDR1 SNHLY and CDR2 FYNNEI. The CDR3 is 14 amino acids. The CDR3 DNA reads TGTGCCAGCAACCCGGGTCAGGGTAATGAAAAACTGTTTTTT. It translates to CASNPGQGNEKLFF.

CDR3 nucleotides: TGTGCCAGCAGTTTTAACAAAGACTACGAGCAGTACTTC. As protein: CASSFNKDYEQYF. This sequence joins TRBV28 and TRBJ2-7; D remains ambiguous. Deletions cut 3 bases from V and 3 bases from J, with 9 bases between. This CDR3 is built from 13 residues. Germline CDR1 reads MDHEN; CDR2 reads SYDVKM.